The clone carrying this TCR beta chain was counted ten times or more. The target antigen is unknown. As the method for making TCR beta libraries, quantitative 5'-RACE with molecular barcodes was used. TCRdb processed the 5' RACE reads anew with MiXCR; each CDR3 protein has one entry. The repertoire has 500,000 to 650,000 distinct CDR3 sequences, about 5.2% of them found once; the top ten carry under 4.5%. The CDR3 length is 15 residues. CDR1 and CDR2 (germline): SGHTA, FQGNSA. V lost 3 bases, J lost 0 bases, and 9 bases lay in between. The record originates from a study of CD8 T cells in ankylosing spondylitis. General observations from the study: A CD8+ phenotype characterized the disease-linked clones, which were relatively rare in peripheral blood. In the blood and synovial fluid of reactive arthritis, some motif variants had been previously reported. There was a TCR beta motif, made of several highly homologous variants, that appeared characteristic of ankylosing spondylitis blood.

Sample: blood, either unsorted or a sorted T cell fraction (not recorded which). The chain couples TRBV7-2 to TRBJ1-3; perhaps TRBD1 as D (5 bases). The clonotype was recovered from a male donor with ankylosing spondylitis. In DNA, the CDR3 is TGTGCCAGCAGCTTGGACATGAGCTCTGGAAACACCATATATTTT. This sequence encodes CASSLDMSSGNTIYF.